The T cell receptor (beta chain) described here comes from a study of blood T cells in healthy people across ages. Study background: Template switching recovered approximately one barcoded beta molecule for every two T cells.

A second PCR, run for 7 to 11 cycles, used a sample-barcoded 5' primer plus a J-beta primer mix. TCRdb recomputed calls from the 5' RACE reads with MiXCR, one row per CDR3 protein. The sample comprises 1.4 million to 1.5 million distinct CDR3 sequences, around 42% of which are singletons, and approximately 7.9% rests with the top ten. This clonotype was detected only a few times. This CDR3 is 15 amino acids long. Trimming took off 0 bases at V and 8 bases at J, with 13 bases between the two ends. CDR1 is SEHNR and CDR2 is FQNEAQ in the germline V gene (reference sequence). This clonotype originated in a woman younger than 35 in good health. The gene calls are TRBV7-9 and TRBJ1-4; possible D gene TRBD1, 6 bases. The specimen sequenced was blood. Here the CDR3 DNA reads TGTGCCAGCAGCTTAGCGCAGCAGGGGCTAGAAAAACTGTTTTTT. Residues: CASSLAQQGLEKLFF.